What follows are 27 T cell receptor beta chains derived from one specimen sequenced in a study of T cell changes during pregnancy in multiple sclerosis. Data came from immunoSEQ multiplex PCR; TCRdb stores just in-frame clones and leaves some out. This sample has under 90,000 clones, with around 90% found just once. This specimen consisted of peripheral blood, obtained after pregnancy. Receptors originate from a female donor in good health, enrolled as a control in a pregnancy study.

The chain carries TRBV15 and TRBJ2-5; D remains ambiguous. V was pared by 3 bases and J by 7 bases, with 12 bases between. The CDR3 extends over 13 amino acids. CDR1 and CDR2 from the germline V gene are LNHNV and YYDKDF (reference sequence). This chain's CDR3 is CATSSGLPGTQYF. CDR3 nucleotides: TGTGCCACCAGCAGTGGCCTGCCGGGGACCCAGTACTTC.

The V and J genes are TRBV12-5 and TRBJ1-2; weak D call: TRBD1 (6 bases). The V gene lost 7 bases and the J gene lost 8 bases, with 17 bases spanning the gap. The CDR3 covers 13 residues. From germline, CDR1 is LGHNT and CDR2 FRNRAP. CDR3 coding DNA: TGTGCTAGTGCCGAAACAGGGTCTTACGGCTACACCTTC. Translated, it gives CASAETGSYGYTF. The variable domain in full, with the rest retrieved from reference TRBV12-5 and TRBJ1-2, is DARVTQTPRHKVTEMGQEVTMRCQPILGHNTVFWYRQTMMQGLELLAYFRNRAPLDDSGMPKDRFSAEMPDATLATLKIQPSEPRDSAVYFCASAETGSYGYTFGSGTRLTVV.

J is TRBJ2-1 and V is TRBV27; 8 bases are shared with TRBD2. This CDR3 contains 16 residues. Germline V gene data show CDR1 as MNHEY and CDR2 as SMNVEV (reference sequence). V was pared by 2 bases and J by 1 base, with 4 bases of the junction left unmatched. CDR3 coding DNA: TGTGCCAGCAGTTTAGGGGTAGCGGGGTCCTACAATGAGCAGTTCTTC. Translation gives CASSLGVAGSYNEQFF.

On this clone itself: One junction end does not reproduce the germline sequence, and a read error may be involved. This sequence joins TRBV7-7 and TRBJ2-7; 10 bases align to TRBD2. Germline CDR1 and CDR2: SSHAT and FNYEAQ (reference sequence). CDR3 length equals 15 residues. The CDR3 loop is CASTTHLAGVYEQYF. As DNA, the CDR3 is TGTGCTAGCACCACCCATCTAGCGGGAGTATACGAGCAGTACTTC.

The chain is built from TRBV7-9 and TRBJ1-1, with 9 bases fitting TRBD1. Germline loops: CDR1 SEHNR, CDR2 FQNEAQ (reference sequence). The CDR3 totals 14 residues. V gave up 4 bases and J gave up 5 bases; unmatched junction bases: 5. CDR3 region: CASSYDRGGTEAFF. In DNA form, the CDR3 reads TGTGCCAGCAGCTACGACAGGGGGGGGACTGAAGCTTTCTTT.

The chain has TRBV18 and TRBJ2-1; 11 positions agree with TRBD1. Germline V gene data show CDR1 as KGHSH and CDR2 as LQKENI. The V and J ends lost 3 bases and 6 bases, in that order; junction bases with no gene match: 4. This CDR3 has 15 amino acids. The CDR3 loop reads CASSPPGTGGNEQFF. The CDR3 DNA is TGTGCCAGCTCACCCCCCGGGACAGGGGGCAATGAGCAGTTCTTC.

The genes are TRBV5-1 and TRBJ2-2; 9 nucleotides line up with TRBD2. This CDR3 comprises 16 residues. J was trimmed by 4 bases and V by 2 bases; bases with no gene match: 6. Germline-derived CDR1 and CDR2 are SGHRS and YFSETQ. CDR3 amino acids: CASSFPELAGTGELFF. CDR3 coding DNA: TGCGCCAGCAGCTTCCCGGAACTAGCGGGCACCGGGGAGCTGTTTTTT. The variable domain in full, with the rest retrieved from reference TRBV5-1 and TRBJ2-2, is KAGVTQTPRYLIKTRGQQVTLSCSPISGHRSVSWYQQTPGQGLQFLFEYFSETQRNKGNFPGRFSGRQFSNSRSEMNVSTLELGDSALYLCASSFPELAGTGELFFGEGSRLTVL.

V is TRBV30 and J is TRBJ1-5, with a weak D call TRBD1 (6 bases). The CDR3 sequence is 14 residues long. Germline loops: CDR1 GTSNPN, CDR2 SVGIG (reference sequence). V was pared by 0 bases and J by 5 bases, with 11 bases between. CDR3 sequence: CAWSVQGGDQPQHF. The CDR3, as DNA: TGTGCCTGGAGTGTACAAGGGGGGGATCAGCCCCAGCATTTT.

The rearrangement uses TRBV5-4 and TRBJ1-1, with a possible D match to TRBD1 (6 bases). The V end lost 3 bases, the J end lost 4 bases, and 13 bases lay between the germline ends. This CDR3 spans 14 amino acids. The germline V gene encodes CDR1 SGHNT and CDR2 YYREEE (reference sequence). As DNA, the CDR3 is TGTGCCAGCAGCTCTACAGGGAGCCCCACTGAAGCTTTCTTT. Its protein product is CASSSTGSPTEAFF.

This chain connects TRBV5-1 to TRBJ2-7; the match to TRBD1 covers 7 bases. The CDR3 contains 15 residues. Germline CDR1 and CDR2: SGHRS and YFSETQ. J was trimmed by 2 bases and V by 2 bases; bases with no gene match: 7. CDR3 in amino acids: CASSLGNRGAYEQYF. CDR3 coding DNA: TGCGCCAGCAGCTTAGGTAACAGGGGAGCCTACGAGCAGTACTTC.

V usage is TRBV28 and J usage is TRBJ1-6; 7 bases are a match to TRBD1. Germline CDR1 and CDR2: MDHEN and SYDVKM. The J segment lost 12 bases and the V segment lost 3 bases, leaving 8 bases of the junction unmatched. The CDR3 is 14 amino acids. CDR3 in amino acids: CASSFTYRGKPLHF. Here the CDR3 DNA reads TGTGCCAGCAGTTTCACTTACAGGGGCAAACCCCTCCACTTT.

This chain joins TRBV7-3 and TRBJ2-1; D ambiguous. The CDR3 runs 17 residues. The V end lost 0 bases, the J end lost 0 bases, and 12 bases lay between the germline ends. Looked up from germline, CDR1 is SGHTA and CDR2 is FQGTGA. The CDR3 loop reads CASSLTGAGASYNEQFF. DNA for the CDR3: TGTGCCAGCAGCTTAACGGGCGCAGGTGCCTCCTACAATGAGCAGTTCTTC.

This clone was picked up a small number of times. The J gene is TRBJ1-1, the V gene TRBV28; D is undetermined. The CDR3 contains 14 residues. Per the germline V gene, CDR1 is MDHEN and CDR2 is SYDVKM. V was trimmed by 2 bases and J by 1 base, leaving 8 bases between them. The CDR3 region is CASSLRGGNTEAFF. Written as DNA, the CDR3 is TGTGCCAGCAGTTTACGGGGTGGGAACACTGAAGCTTTCTTT.

In its sample, this clone was seen many times. CDR3 loop: CASSLEGPASYYEQYF. CDR3 sequence (DNA): TGTGCCAGCAGCTTAGAGGGGCCAGCCTCTTACTACGAGCAGTACTTC. V is TRBV7-2 and J is TRBJ2-7, with D maybe TRBD1 (5 bases). Trimming stripped 1 base from V and 3 bases from J, with 16 bases between. The CDR3 covers 16 residues. CDR1 SGHTA and CDR2 FQGNSA come from the germline V gene.

This rearrangement joins TRBV19 to TRBJ2-5; weak D call: TRBD1 (5 bases). Trimming left V 1 base short and J 4 bases short, with 7 bases between. Germline V gives CDR1 LNHDA, CDR2 SQIVND (reference sequence). This CDR3 has 13 residues. This CDR3 reads CASSIVRGETQYF. In nucleotides, the CDR3 is TGTGCCAGTAGTATAGTTAGGGGAGAGACCCAGTACTTC.

The V gene is TRBV6-5, the J gene TRBJ2-7; 10 bases are a match to TRBD1. The V gene end was trimmed by 2 bases and the J gene end by 2 bases; junction bases not matched to a gene: 3. The CDR3 is 15 residues long. CDR1 MNHEY and CDR2 SVGAGI come from the germline V gene. The CDR3 DNA reads as TGTGCCAGCAGTTACGGGACAGGGGTGGCCTACGAGCAGTACTTC. Residues: CASSYGTGVAYEQYF.

This chain connects TRBV19 to TRBJ2-1; 12 bases line up with TRBD1. CDR1 and CDR2 (germline): LNHDA, SQIVND (reference sequence). The CDR3 is made up of 16 amino acids. Germline trimming cut 5 bases from V and 8 bases from J; bases unmatched to any gene: 10. The CDR3: CASSPRRDRGRDEQFF. CDR3 nucleotides: TGTGCCAGTAGTCCTCGACGGGACAGGGGGCGAGATGAGCAGTTCTTC.

V is TRBV29-1 and J is TRBJ2-1; TRBD2 matches at 8 bases. The CDR3 is 13 amino acids. From germline, CDR1 is SQVTM and CDR2 ANQGSEA. The trim removed 4 bases at V and 2 bases at J, leaving 1 base unmatched. In DNA form, the CDR3 reads TGCAGCGTTGCGGGACTAGCCTACAATGAGCAGTTCTTC. Translation gives CSVAGLAYNEQFF.

The chain uses TRBV2 and TRBJ1-4; 11 bases are shared with TRBD1. The CDR3 covers 16 residues. Per the germline V gene, CDR1 is SNHLY and CDR2 is FYNNEI. J gave up 11 bases and V 4 bases, and 12 bases lay outside the gene matches. Written as DNA, the CDR3 is TGTGCCAGCAGTGCAGGACAGGGGGCGATAGTGCGGAAACTGTTTTTT. Encoded protein: CASSAGQGAIVRKLFF.

This sequence joins TRBV18 and TRBJ2-3; the match to TRBD2 covers 7 bases. CDR3 length: 17 residues. The J segment lost 0 bases and the V segment lost 3 bases, leaving 9 bases of the junction unmatched. CDR1 is KGHSH, CDR2 LQKENI, per germline. The CDR3 here is CASSPLTSEYSTDTQYF. Here the CDR3 DNA reads TGTGCCAGCTCACCCCTTACTAGCGAATACAGCACAGATACGCAGTATTTT. The variable domain in full, completed from reference TRBV18 and TRBJ2-3, reads NAGVMQNPRHLVRRRGQEARLRCSPMKGHSHVYWYRQLPEEGLKFMVYLQKENIIDESGMPKERFSAEFPKEGPSILRIQQVVRGDSAAYFCASSPLTSEYSTDTQYFGPGTRLTVL.

V and J are TRBV19 and TRBJ2-3; the match to TRBD2 covers 11 bases. Germline loops: CDR1 LNHDA, CDR2 SQIVND (reference sequence). V trimming: 6 bases; J trimming: 0 bases; junction bases outside the gene matches: 2. The CDR3 consists of 15 residues. As DNA, the CDR3 is TGTGCCAGTAGCCGGACTAGCGGGAGCACAGATACGCAGTATTTT. Its protein product is CASSRTSGSTDTQYF.

This chain links TRBV29-1 with TRBJ2-1; no clear D gene. The CDR3 covers 10 residues. V was clipped by 4 bases and J by 9 bases, with 7 bases between them. Germline V lookup: CDR1 SQVTM, CDR2 ANQGSEA. The CDR3 sequence: CSVAGFEQFF. The CDR3 DNA sequence: TGCAGCGTTGCAGGTTTTGAGCAGTTCTTC.

This clone appeared a single time. V and J are TRBV4-1 and TRBJ2-3; D might be TRBD2 (5 bases). CDR1 is MGHRA, CDR2 YSYEKL, per germline. The V gene lost 0 bases and the J gene lost 2 bases, with 9 bases spanning the gap. The CDR3 has 15 amino acids. The CDR3 is CASSQEERSTDTQYF. The CDR3 nucleotides are TGCGCCAGCAGCCAAGAGGAGCGGTCCACAGATACGCAGTATTTT.

The V and J genes are TRBV27 and TRBJ2-7, with D uncertain. CDR3 length equals 14 residues. V dropped 1 base and J dropped 3 bases, with 10 bases sitting between them. CDR1 MNHEY and CDR2 SMNVEV come from the germline V gene (reference sequence). The CDR3 protein is CASSLWAYNYEQYF. In nucleotides, the CDR3 is TGTGCCAGCAGTTTATGGGCTTATAACTACGAGCAGTACTTC.

The V and J genes are TRBV5-4 and TRBJ1-3, with 8 bases matching TRBD1. The ends lost 4 bases at V and 3 bases at J; junction bases unmatched: 3. Germline CDR1 SGHNT, CDR2 YYREEE (reference sequence). The CDR3 runs 14 residues. The CDR3 loop is CASSIDRGGNTIYF. The CDR3 coding sequence is TGTGCCAGCAGCATCGACAGGGGTGGAAACACCATATATTTT.

V gene TRBV11-3 combines with J gene TRBJ2-5; possible D gene TRBD1, 6 bases. The V gene lost 1 base and the J gene lost 5 bases, with 14 bases spanning the gap. Germline CDR1 and CDR2: SGHNT and YENEEA. This CDR3 is built from 15 residues. This chain's CDR3 is CASSLGDTGPETQYF. CDR3 nucleotides: TGTGCCAGCAGCTTAGGGGACACGGGGCCGGAGACCCAGTACTTC.

V is TRBV19 and J is TRBJ1-5, with D possibly being TRBD1 (6 bases). The CDR3 consists of 17 residues. Between the trimmed V and J ends, which lost 4 bases and 2 bases, there was a span of 18 bases. Germline CDR1 and CDR2: LNHDA and SQIVND (reference sequence). The CDR3 bases are TGTGCCAGTAGTACTCACCCTGGACAGAGCCGCAATCAGCCCCAGCATTTT. This translates into CASSTHPGQSRNQPQHF.